The clone carrying this TCR beta chain appeared once. These data originate in a study of blood T cell repertoires in COVID-19. The overall study: The origin of the acute and convalescent COVID-19 samples was the United States, Italy and Spain.

Unmatched junction bases numbered 5, after V lost 3 bases and J lost 4 bases. The CDR3 is 14 residues long. Germline loops: CDR1 SGDLS, CDR2 YYNGEE. Authors' analysis steps: Amplification of reference gene primers was used by the study to estimate nucleated cell counts. Sequencing was performed with immunoSEQ multiplex PCR; in TCRdb, only in-frame clones are kept and a portion is missing. The D gene and trimming were derived from the DNA, and the V and J assignments and clone size from that table. Altogether roughly 80,000 clones are present, over 70% being singletons, with the ten largest covering approximately 12%.

Sequenced: peripheral blood. The sequence was collected from a man older than 75 with acute or convalescent COVID-19. V is TRBV9 and J is TRBJ2-3; TRBD1 matches 7 bases. The CDR3 loop is CASSAPTGSDTQYF. Here the CDR3 DNA reads TGTGCCAGCAGCGCCCCGACAGGGTCAGATACGCAGTATTTT.